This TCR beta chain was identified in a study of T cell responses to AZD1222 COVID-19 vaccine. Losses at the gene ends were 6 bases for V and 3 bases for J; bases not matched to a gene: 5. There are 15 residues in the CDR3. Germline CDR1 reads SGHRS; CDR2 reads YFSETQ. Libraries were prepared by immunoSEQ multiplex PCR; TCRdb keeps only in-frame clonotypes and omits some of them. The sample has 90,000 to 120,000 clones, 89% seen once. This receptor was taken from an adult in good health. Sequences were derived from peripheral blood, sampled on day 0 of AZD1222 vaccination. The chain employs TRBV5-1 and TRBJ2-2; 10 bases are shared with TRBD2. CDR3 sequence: CASTLLAGDTGELFF. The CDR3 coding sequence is TGCGCCAGCACCCTTCTAGCGGGAGACACCGGGGAGCTGTTTTTT.